The 5 T cell receptor beta chains below were found in one sample sequenced in a study of blood T cells in healthy people across ages. A second PCR of 7 to 11 cycles used a sample-barcoded 5' primer and a J-beta primer mix. TCRdb reprocessed the 5' RACE reads via MiXCR and lists one record per CDR3 protein. This sample has approximately 1,000,000 distinct CDR3 sequences; 35% to 45% occur once, and the top ten carry less than 15%. The material sequenced was blood. These receptors came from a man aged 18 to 30 in good health.

The rearrangement links TRBV9 to TRBJ2-1, with a tentative D call TRBD1 (6 bases). Germline V CDR1 and CDR2: SGDLS, YYNGEE. This CDR3 is built from 16 residues. V lost 3 bases and J lost 0, with 13 bases in between. The CDR3 region is CASSAHRESSYNEQFF. The DNA for the CDR3 is TGTGCCAGCAGCGCACACAGGGAGAGCTCCTACAATGAGCAGTTCTTC.

The table lists this clonotype with many counts. The gene calls are TRBV29-1 and TRBJ2-7; D uncertain. V dropped 3 bases and J dropped 7 bases, with 13 bases sitting between them. The CDR3 runs to 12 residues. Germline assignment: CDR1 SQVTM and CDR2 ANQGSEA. CDR3 DNA: TGCAGCGTTGAGGTTGCAAGGGAAGAGCAGTACTTC. Amino acid sequence: CSVEVAREEQYF.

This clonotype was seen a few times. The genes are TRBV24-1 and TRBJ2-1; 14 bases are a match to TRBD2. Per the germline V gene, CDR1 is KGHDR and CDR2 is SFDVKD. Trimming took 3 bases from V and 7 from J; bases not matched to a gene: 7. The CDR3 runs 17 residues. In nucleotides, the CDR3 is TGTGCCACCAGTGATGCCGGACTAGCGGGGGGTTTGAATGAGCAGTTCTTC. As protein: CATSDAGLAGGLNEQFF.

The J gene is TRBJ2-5, the V gene TRBV7-2, with D perhaps TRBD2 (5 bases). CDR1 SGHTA and CDR2 FQGNSA come from the germline V gene. The CDR3 is made up of 14 amino acids. Trimming took 1 base from V and 11 from J, leaving 17 bases between them. The CDR3 region is CASSLGARSEVQYF. Here the CDR3 DNA reads TGTGCCAGCAGCTTAGGGGCACGGTCGGAGGTGCAGTACTTC.

Details on this clonotype: Possible read error: a much larger clone is one base away. The chain has TRBV13 and TRBJ2-3; no clear D. Germline lookup yields CDR1 PRHDT and CDR2 FYEKMQ (reference sequence). The CDR3 has 12 residues. The CDR3, as DNA: TGTGCCAGCGGCTTAGAGTCAGATACGCAGTATTTT. As protein: CASGLESDTQYF. The whole variable domain, filled in from reference TRBV13 and TRBJ2-3, reads AAGVIQSPRHLIKEKRETATLKCYPIPRHDTVYWYQQGPGQDPQFLISFYEKMQSDKGSIPDRFSAQQFSDYHSELNMSSLELGDSALYFCASGLESDTQYFGPGTRLTVL.